Below, 25 T cell receptor beta chains from the same sample are listed, as sequenced in a study of blood T cell repertoires in COVID-19. Sequenced by immunoSEQ multiplex PCR; TCRdb stores in-frame clones only, minus some. The table has about 140,000 clones, over 75% seen once. The sequencing sample was made of peripheral blood. The source of these receptors is a man in his forties or fifties with acute or convalescent COVID-19.

The chain recombines TRBV11-3 with TRBJ2-1, with TRBD2 as a possible D gene (6 bases). Looked up from germline, CDR1 is SGHNT and CDR2 is YENEEA. With 5 bases removed from V and 10 bases from J, the gap between germline ends came to 12 bases. The CDR3 spans 12 residues. The CDR3 loop is CASSPAGYEQFF. CDR3 bases: TGTGCCAGCAGCCCAGCGGGTTACGAGCAGTTCTTC.

This sequence joins TRBV6-5 and TRBJ1-2; possibly TRBD1 for D (6 bases). CDR3 length equals 15 residues. The germline V gene has CDR1 MNHEY and CDR2 SVGAGI. Trimming pared 4 bases from V and 4 bases from J, leaving 16 bases between. CDR3: CASSSTRGVGYGYTF. The CDR3 DNA reads as TGTGCCAGCAGTTCAACCAGGGGAGTCGGCTATGGCTACACCTTC.

This chain's CDR3 is CASSQDRDWGDTIYF. The CDR3 DNA sequence: TGCGCCAGCAGCCAAGACAGGGATTGGGGTGACACCATATATTTT. The rearrangement uses TRBV5-1 and TRBJ1-3, with TRBD1 identical over 7 bases. The V gene end was trimmed by 4 bases and the J gene end by 8 bases; junction bases not matched to a gene: 12. The CDR3 consists of 15 residues. The V gene's germline CDR1 is SGHRS and CDR2 YFSETQ.

V usage is TRBV11-3 and J usage is TRBJ2-1, with 8 bases aligning to TRBD2. This CDR3 comprises 15 residues. Trimming removed 5 bases from V and 4 bases from J; junction bases left unmatched: 7. Germline V CDR1 and CDR2: SGHNT, YENEEA. CDR3 residues: CASSPRAGEYNEQFF. The CDR3 DNA is TGTGCCAGCAGCCCCCGAGCGGGGGAATACAATGAGCAGTTCTTC.

The chain uses TRBV27 and TRBJ2-3, with TRBD1 identical over 7 bases. The CDR3 sequence is 17 residues long. Germline CDR1 is MNHEY and CDR2 is SMNVEV (reference sequence). Losses at the gene ends were 5 bases for V and 3 bases for J; bases not matched to a gene: 14. DNA for the CDR3: TGTGCCAGCAGTACTAGGGGGCGGTTGGCTTGGACAGATACGCAGTATTTT. It yields the protein CASSTRGRLAWTDTQYF.

The CDR3 here is CASSQGLAGVLTGELFF. As DNA, the CDR3 is TGCGCCAGCAGCCAAGGGCTAGCGGGAGTCCTCACCGGGGAGCTGTTTTTT. The V call is TRBV4-1, the J call TRBJ2-2; 10 bases align to TRBD2. Looked up from germline, CDR1 is MGHRA and CDR2 is YSYEKL. This CDR3 contains 17 residues. V lost 1 base and J lost 4; bases outside the gene matches: 6.

This clone was observed a handful of times. This chain's CDR3 is CSVEQSKTQYF. The CDR3 DNA sequence: TGCAGCGTGGAACAGTCAAAGACCCAGTACTTC. The chain has TRBV20-1 and TRBJ2-5; D gene uncertain. Germline V lookup: CDR1 DFQATT, CDR2 SNEGSKA (reference sequence). The CDR3 is 11 residues long.

J is TRBJ1-5 and V is TRBV28; D perhaps matches TRBD1 (5 bases). Per the germline V gene, CDR1 is MDHEN and CDR2 is SYDVKM. The V end lost 5 bases, the J end lost 8 bases, and 10 bases lay between the germline ends. The CDR3 is made up of 12 amino acids. The CDR3 DNA reads as TGTGCCAGCAGTCTGGGGGGGGAGCCCCAGCATTTT. It specifies CASSLGGEPQHF.

V and J are TRBV7-2 and TRBJ1-1, with D unresolved. Deletions cut 3 bases from V and 6 bases from J, with 14 bases between. CDR1 and CDR2 from the germline V gene are SGHTA and FQGNSA. The length of the CDR3 is 14 residues. Here the CDR3 reads CASSFRTVVAEAFF. The CDR3 DNA is TGTGCCAGCAGCTTTCGTACGGTGGTAGCTGAAGCTTTCTTT.

The chain links TRBV5-4 to TRBJ2-3; possible D gene TRBD1, 6 bases. The CDR3 totals 11 residues. The germline CDR1 and CDR2 sequences are SGHNT and YYREEE (reference sequence). V was trimmed by 9 bases and J by 5 bases, leaving 10 bases between them. CDR3 DNA sequence: TGTGCCATCCGAGGGGGAGATACGCAGTATTTT. Protein: CAIRGGDTQYF.

The chain employs TRBV12-3 or TRBV12-4 and TRBJ1-4, with 9 bases aligning to TRBD1. CDR3 length: 13 amino acids. After removal of 6 bases from V and 6 bases from J, the junction contained 2 bases not matched to a gene. The CDR3 loop reads CASRQGADEKLFF. The CDR3 DNA reads TGTGCCAGCAGACAGGGGGCTGATGAAAAACTGTTTTTT.

The chain recombines TRBV5-4 with TRBJ2-2; TRBD2 matches at 10 bases. The CDR3 sequence is 16 residues long. Losses at the gene ends were 2 bases for V and 4 bases for J; bases not matched to a gene: 5. The V gene's germline CDR1 is SGHNT and CDR2 YYREEE (reference sequence). This CDR3 is CASSLAGGQFTGELFF. The CDR3 DNA follows: TGTGCCAGCAGCTTAGCGGGGGGGCAGTTCACCGGGGAGCTGTTTTTT. Variable domain in full (rest from reference TRBV5-4 and TRBJ2-2): ETGVTQSPTHLIKTRGQQVTLRCSSQSGHNTVSWYQQALGQGPQFIFQYYREEENGRGNFPPRFSGLQFPNYSSELNVNALELDDSALYLCASSLAGGQFTGELFFGEGSRLTVL.

This rearrangement joins TRBV24-1 to TRBJ2-1, with 10 bases that match TRBD1. V was clipped by 4 bases and J by 3 bases; unmatched bases: 5. Germline-derived CDR1 and CDR2 are KGHDR and SFDVKD. The CDR3 contains 16 residues. The chain's CDR3 is CATSDPGQGGYNEQFF. The CDR3, as DNA: TGTGCCACCAGTGACCCCGGACAGGGGGGCTACAATGAGCAGTTCTTC.

This clone was counted a single time. The J gene is TRBJ1-6, the V gene TRBV27; 9 bases are a match to TRBD1. V was pared by 2 bases and J by 9 bases, with 8 bases of the junction left unmatched. This CDR3 region has 16 residues. The germline gives CDR1 MNHEY, CDR2 SMNVEV (reference sequence). CDR3 bases: TGTGCCAGCAGTTTAGGACCGGACAGGGGACGTTCACCCCTCCACTTT. It translates to CASSLGPDRGRSPLHF.

The V call is TRBV9, the J call TRBJ1-1; D is undetermined. The CDR3 is made up of 13 amino acids. Trimming took 0 bases from V and 6 from J, leaving 9 bases between them. Germline V gene lookup returns CDR1 SGDLS and CDR2 YYNGEE. This CDR3 reads CASSVGGSAEAFF. The CDR3 DNA is TGTGCCAGCAGCGTAGGAGGCAGCGCTGAAGCTTTCTTT.

This rearrangement joins TRBV18 to TRBJ1-5; TRBD1 aligns across 7 bases. The ends lost 2 bases at V and 10 bases at J; junction bases unmatched: 14. Germline CDR1 KGHSH, CDR2 LQKENI. The CDR3 spans 16 residues. CDR3: CASSPMGTGEREPQHF. The CDR3 bases are TGTGCCAGCTCACCAATGGGCACAGGGGAAAGGGAACCCCAGCATTTT.

V and J are TRBV27 and TRBJ1-2, with a possible D match to TRBD1 (6 bases). Trimming shortened V by 5 bases and J by 5 bases, and 15 bases separated the two germline ends. Germline assignment: CDR1 MNHEY and CDR2 SMNVEV (reference sequence). The CDR3 covers 14 residues. In DNA, the CDR3 is TGTGCCAGCAGTGCCGCACACAGGGATTATGGCTACACCTTC. Encoded protein: CASSAAHRDYGYTF.

The chain recombines TRBV10-1 with TRBJ1-1; 7 bases align to TRBD1. This CDR3 has 14 residues. Germline V gene sequence: CDR1 WNHNN, CDR2 SYGVQD (reference sequence). Unmatched junction bases numbered 4, after V lost 5 bases and J lost 1 base. In nucleotides, the CDR3 is TGCGCCAGCAGTACCGGGACAGCGAACACTGAAGCTTTCTTT. Translated, it gives CASSTGTANTEAFF.

This rearrangement joins TRBV7-2 to TRBJ1-1, with 8 bases matching TRBD1. Germline CDR1 reads SGHTA; CDR2 reads FQGNSA. The V gene end was trimmed by 3 bases and the J gene end by 5 bases; junction bases not matched to a gene: 8. The length of the CDR3 is 15 residues. The CDR3 bases are TGTGCCAGCAGCTTGGGCGGACAGGGTGGTACTGAAGCTTTCTTT. Translating gives CASSLGGQGGTEAFF. The full variable domain, rest sourced from reference TRBV7-2 and TRBJ1-1, is GAGVSQSPSNKVTEKGKDVELRCDPISGHTALYWYRQSLGQGLEFLIYFQGNSAPDKSGLPSDRFSAERTGGSVSTLTIQRTQQEDSAVYLCASSLGGQGGTEAFFGQGTRLTVV.

This clone was recorded once. The chain has TRBV25-1 and TRBJ1-4, with 9 bases identical to TRBD1. This CDR3 is 17 amino acids long. In germline, CDR1 is MGHDK, CDR2 SYGVNS. V lost 2 bases and J lost 8; bases outside the gene matches: 12. CDR3 amino acids: CASSEPGTGRLDEKLFF. The DNA of the CDR3 is TGTGCCAGCAGTGAACCCGGGACAGGGAGGTTGGACGAAAAACTGTTTTTT.

The V call is TRBV5-1, the J call TRBJ2-3; possible D gene TRBD2, 6 bases. The length of the CDR3 is 14 residues. The germline gives CDR1 SGHRS, CDR2 YFSETQ. V was pared by 1 base and J by 5 bases, with 11 bases between. The CDR3, as DNA: TGCGCCAGCAGCTTGAACCGGGAGAGAGATACGCAGTATTTT. Protein product: CASSLNRERDTQYF.

The chain combines TRBV7-2 with TRBJ2-5; no clear D. V lost 2 bases and J 5 bases, leaving 6 bases between the germline ends. The CDR3 spans 12 residues. CDR1 is SGHTA, CDR2 FQGNSA, per germline. The CDR3 DNA sequence: TGTGCCAGCAGCTTAATGAGTGAGACCCAGTACTTC. Protein sequence: CASSLMSETQYF.

This sequence joins TRBV10-3 and TRBJ1-1; no clear D gene. The CDR3 has 15 amino acids. Trimming pared 3 bases from V and 1 base from J, leaving 12 bases between. In germline, CDR1 is ENHRY, CDR2 SYGVKD. The CDR3 sequence: CAISDFRPGNTEAFF. In nucleotides, the CDR3 is TGTGCCATCAGTGATTTCAGGCCCGGGAACACTGAAGCTTTCTTT.

CDR3 nucleotide sequence: TGCGCCAGCAGCTACGCCGGGACAGGGATGTACAATGAGCAGTTCTTC. Translation: CASSYAGTGMYNEQFF. V and J are TRBV5-1 and TRBJ2-1; 9 bases agree with TRBD1. The CDR3 consists of 16 residues. Germline values: CDR1 SGHRS, CDR2 YFSETQ. Trimming cost V 3 bases and J 4 bases; bases outside gene matches: 8.

V is TRBV29-1 and J is TRBJ2-3; 8 nucleotides line up with TRBD2. The CDR3 runs 14 residues. With V trimmed by 4 bases and J by 1 base, 4 bases remained unmatched. Germline assignment: CDR1 SQVTM and CDR2 ANQGSEA. CDR3 sequence: CSVGGLARTDTQYF. In DNA form, the CDR3 reads TGCAGCGTTGGAGGACTAGCCCGCACAGATACGCAGTATTTT.